The entry below describes one T cell receptor (beta chain). The sample comes from a study of radiation and T cells in renal cell carcinoma. Some clones are missing from TCRdb's copy, which holds only in-frame ones; the method was immunoSEQ multiplex PCR. Of 100,000 to 150,000 clones in the sample, 70% to 90% were seen once. The CDR3 is made up of 14 amino acids. V lost 5 bases and J 6 bases, leaving 11 bases between the germline ends. Per the germline V gene, CDR1 is SGHTA and CDR2 is FQGNSA. As for time point: blood 2 weeks post-SBRT. As for treatment: 15 Gy SBRT to primary tumor, nephrectomy 4 weeks later.

This sequence was found in a woman in her 70s with renal cell carcinoma. The chain combines TRBV7-2 with TRBJ1-6; the D is unclear. The sequencing used blood, collected from a patient whose treatment included radiotherapy and nephrectomy. DNA of the CDR3: TGTGCCAGCAGCCCGGGTTCCAGTAATTCACCCCTCCACTTT. Protein sequence: CASSPGSSNSPLHF.